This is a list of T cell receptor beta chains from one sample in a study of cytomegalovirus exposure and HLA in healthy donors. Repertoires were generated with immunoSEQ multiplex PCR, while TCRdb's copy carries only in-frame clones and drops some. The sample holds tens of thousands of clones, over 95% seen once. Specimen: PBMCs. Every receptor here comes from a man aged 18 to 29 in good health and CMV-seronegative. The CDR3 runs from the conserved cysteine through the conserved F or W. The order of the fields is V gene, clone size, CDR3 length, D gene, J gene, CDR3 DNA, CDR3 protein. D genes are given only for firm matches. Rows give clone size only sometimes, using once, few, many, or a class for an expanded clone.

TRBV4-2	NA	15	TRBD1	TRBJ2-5	TGTGCCAGCAGCCTTAACAGGGGTCTAGGAGAGACCCAGTACTTC	CASSLNRGLGETQYF
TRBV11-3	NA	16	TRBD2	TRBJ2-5	TGTGCCAGCAGCTACGGGACTAGCGGGCGACGAGAGACCCAGTACTTC	CASSYGTSGRRETQYF
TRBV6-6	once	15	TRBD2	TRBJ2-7	TGTGCCAGCAGTCTCGCTAGCGGAGCCATCTACGAGCAGTACTTC	CASSLASGAIYEQYF
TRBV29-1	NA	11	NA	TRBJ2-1	TGCAGCGTTAGACAGTACAATGAGCAGTTCTTC	CSVRQYNEQFF
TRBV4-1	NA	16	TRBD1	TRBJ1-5	TGCGCCAGCAGCCAAGATTTAGGGGGCTCGGGGCAGCCCCAGCATTTT	CASSQDLGGSGQPQHF
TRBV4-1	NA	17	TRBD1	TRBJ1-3	TGCGCCAGCAGCCAGGAACCCCAGGGGGCGGGTGGAAACACCATATATTTT	CASSQEPQGAGGNTIYF
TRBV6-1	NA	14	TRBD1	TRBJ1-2	TGTGCCAGCAGGACAGGGAATCGGGACTATGGCTACACCTTC	CASRTGNRDYGYTF
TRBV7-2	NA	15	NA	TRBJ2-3	TGTGCCAGCAGCTTAACTCACAGGTTAACAGATACGCAGTATTTT	CASSLTHRLTDTQYF
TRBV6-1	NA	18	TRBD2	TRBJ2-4	TGTGCCAGCAGTGAACCTAGCGGAGGAACTCTAGCCAAAAACATTCAGTACTTC	CASSEPSGGTLAKNIQYF
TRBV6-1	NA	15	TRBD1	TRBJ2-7	TGTGCCAGCAGTGAAGGGACAGGGGGCTCCTACGAGCAGTACTTC	CASSEGTGGSYEQYF
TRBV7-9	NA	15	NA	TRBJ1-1	TGTGCCAGCAGCCTCGGAGCCGCCGGGGACACTGAAGCTTTCTTT	CASSLGAAGDTEAFF
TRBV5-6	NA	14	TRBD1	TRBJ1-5	TGTGCCAGCAGTCTAAGACAGGGTGGCCAGCCCCAGCATTTT	CASSLRQGGQPQHF
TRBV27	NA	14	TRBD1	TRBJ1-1	TGTGCCAGCGGCCCGACAGGGTTTAACACTGAAGCTTTCTTT	CASGPTGFNTEAFF
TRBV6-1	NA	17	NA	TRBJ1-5	TGTGCCAGCAGTGAACTGGGGGGACGGGGCAGCAATCAGCCCCAGCATTTT	CASSELGGRGSNQPQHF
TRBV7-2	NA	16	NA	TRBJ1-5	TGTGCCAGCAGCCCCCAGATTGGGCGCGGCAATCAGCCCCAGCATTTT	CASSPQIGRGNQPQHF
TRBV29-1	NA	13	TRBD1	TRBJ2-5	TGCAGCGCCGGACAGGGGGCCCAAGAGACCCAGTACTTC	CSAGQGAQETQYF
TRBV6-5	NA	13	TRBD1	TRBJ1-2	TGTGCCAGCAGTGAAAGGAGGGGGCAAGGCTACACCTTC	CASSERRGQGYTF